This T cell receptor beta chain was found in a study of T cells after posttransplantation cyclophosphamide. The protocol was immunoSEQ multiplex PCR, while the TCRdb copy is restricted to in-frame clones and leaves out a portion. The sample includes 40,000 to 60,000 clones, none of them occurring once. Germline V gene lookup returns CDR1 SEHNR and CDR2 FQNEAQ (reference sequence). Trimming at V came to 7 bases and at J to 2 bases, leaving 3 bases not matched to a gene. This CDR3 is built from 13 residues. Peripheral blood was collected from the related graft donor on the marrow donation day. Study results and caveats: Later post-transplant blood repertoires were often dominated by donor CD8+ memory clones. After PTCy, TRB diversity resembled that of CNI/methotrexate controls. Skin or GI-infiltrating T cells shared few TRB sequences with blood.

The sample holds many counts of this clone. The antigen is undetermined. The sequenced sample was PBMCs. This receptor was obtained from a man aged 35-49 years in good health, CMV-negative, and a related stem cell transplant donor. This chain joins TRBV7-9 and TRBJ2-3; 7 bases map to TRBD2. DNA of the CDR3: TGTGCCAGCAAGGGAGGGACCACAGATACGCAGTATTTT. Protein product: CASKGGTTDTQYF.